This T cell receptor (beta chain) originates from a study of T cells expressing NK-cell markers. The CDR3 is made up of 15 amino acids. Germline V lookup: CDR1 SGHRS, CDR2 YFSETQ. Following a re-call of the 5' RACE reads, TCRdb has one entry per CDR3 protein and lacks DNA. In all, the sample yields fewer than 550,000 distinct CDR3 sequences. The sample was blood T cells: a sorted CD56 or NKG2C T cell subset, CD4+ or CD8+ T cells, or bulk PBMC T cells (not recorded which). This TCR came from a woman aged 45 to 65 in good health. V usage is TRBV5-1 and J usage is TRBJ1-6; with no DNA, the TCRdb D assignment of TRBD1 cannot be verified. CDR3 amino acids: CASSLGAPGESPLHF.